The present entry profiles one TCR beta chain with its context. This CDR3 has 13 amino acids. The germline gives CDR1 SGHTA, CDR2 FQGNSA. Trimming shortened V by 5 bases and J by 5 bases, and 11 bases separated the two germline ends. The data belong to a study of blood T cell repertoires in COVID-19. About the study: Specimens from acute and convalescent COVID-19 originated in the United States, Italy and Spain. The analysed material was cDNA or gDNA that came from T cells, B-cell-depleted T cells, or PBMCs.

In the original analysis: The assay estimated nucleated cells by amplifying reference gene primers. Profiling relied on immunoSEQ multiplex PCR, and the TCRdb table lists in-frame clones only, not all of them. D and trimming were read from the DNA, whereas the V and J calls and clone size are those reported in that table. The table shows 300,000 to 400,000 clones, with roughly 88% occurring only once. During active infection, Seattle patients enrolled and were then monitored through disease. V usage is TRBV7-2 and J usage is TRBJ2-3; perhaps TRBD1 as D (6 bases). Sequencing used peripheral blood. This TCR derives from a woman in her 30s with COVID-19, enrolled during active disease. CDR3 sequence (DNA): TGTGCCAGCAGCGGGGGCGCCCGAGATACGCAGTATTTT. Its protein product is CASSGGARDTQYF.